This TCR beta chain emerged from a study of CD4+ T cells in melanoma. Of note for this clone: The antigen remains unidentified.

The repertoire was sequenced with immunoSEQ multiplex PCR; TCRdb's copy has only in-frame clones and lacks some. The data show around 100,000 clones, around 93% seen once. Study conclusions and caveats: Reportedly, melanoma neoantigen-specific CD4+ T cells showed varied differentiation states. A reported correlation linked neoantigen-specific CD4+ T cells to CD8+, macrophage and B cell function.

Germline assignment: CDR1 LNHDA and CDR2 SQIVND (reference sequence). J gave up 2 bases and V 3 bases, and 6 bases lay outside the gene matches. CDR3 size: 16 residues. Sequenced input: peripheral blood. The rearrangement joins TRBV19 to TRBJ2-2, with 7 nucleotides matching TRBD2. The sequence derives from a human donor with melanoma. The CDR3 region is CASSMFAGANTGELFF. For the CDR3, the DNA is TGTGCCAGTAGTATGTTTGCGGGAGCCAACACCGGGGAGCTGTTTTTT.